This TCR beta chain was identified during a study of cytomegalovirus exposure and HLA in healthy donors. Overall study results and limits: Later analysis suggested links between common viral pathogens and several top significant clusters.

The PCR ran on 60 Vbeta and 13 Jbeta primers. The protocol was immunoSEQ multiplex PCR, while the TCRdb copy is restricted to in-frame clones and leaves out a portion. The sample lists over 200,000 clones, around 75% seen once, with 1.8% in the top ten. In this sample, this clone turned up a few times. What it binds is not known. With 2 bases clipped from V and 3 bases from J, the junction kept 11 bases outside the gene matches. The CDR3 has 18 residues. Germline CDR1 is SNHLY and CDR2 is FYNNEI. The V call is TRBV2, the J call TRBJ2-3; TRBD2 matches 10 bases. The specimen sequenced was PBMCs. This clonotype originated in a woman aged 25-40 years in good health and CMV-seronegative. CDR3 loop: CASSELAGAGLGTDTQYF. In DNA, the CDR3 is TGTGCCAGCAGTGAACTAGCGGGAGCGGGGCTGGGGACAGATACGCAGTATTTT.